The T cell receptor beta chain described here comes from a study of a mutant IDH1 vaccine in newly diagnosed glioma. Study-level information: Treated patients were roughly 60% male, approximately 38% female, mean age around 40 years. Previous care, which was radiotherapy, temozolomide, or both, most often involved both. Notes on the study in general: Detectable vaccine-induced immune responses arose in around 93% of patients. Seemingly, pseudoprogression had no relation to changes in the top peripheral T cell clonotypes.

The sample's time point: baseline, week 1 (first vaccination visit). The treatment denotes: pre-vaccination baseline after standard-of-care therapy. This CDR3 is built from 15 residues. The ends were cut back, 4 bases at V and 3 bases at J, with 16 bases in the middle. CDR1 and CDR2 from the germline V gene are SGHRS and YFSETQ. TCRdb keeps only in-frame clones here, not all; method: immunoSEQ multiplex PCR. The sample records 98,000 or so clones, 70% to 90% being singletons. With regard to this clone: Its specificity is not known.

The sample here was PBMCs, taken from a glioma patient treated with radiotherapy, temozolomide or both. This chain connects TRBV5-1 to TRBJ2-5, with D perhaps matching TRBD2 (5 bases). The TCR originated in a woman in her forties or fifties with glioma. This CDR3 is CASSLLAWGEETQYF. CDR3 DNA: TGCGCCAGCAGCCTCCTGGCCTGGGGAGAAGAGACCCAGTACTTC.